This paragraph reports one TCR beta chain. Its antigen remains unidentified. Qualities for individual bases were not recorded, and no much larger clone is one base off. The data originate from a study of blood T cell repertoires in COVID-19 (dated by TCRdb to 2019 to 2021). Describing the broader study: Recovered participants in ImmuneRACE Cohort 3 were defined by two consecutive negative NP/OP PCR tests, clearance by a healthcare professional, or resolution of symptoms. Samples covering the acute and convalescent phases of COVID-19 were provided by collaborators in the United States, Italy and Spain. The material from the prospective study consisted of cDNA or gDNA derived from T cells, B-cell-depleted T cells, or PBMCs. Subjects who had been exposed to COVID-19, were actively infected with it, or had recovered from it provided the deeply sampled blood TCRbeta repertoires that made up the dataset. The repertoires were released in a freely available public database intended as a resource for research on the immune response to SARS-CoV-2. The samples were drawn from the first 160 participants of the ongoing ImmuneRACE study and from 950 to 1,500 subjects provided by 6 global collaborators. Sample metadata almost always included a de-identified subject ID, COVID-19 status, age in years and sex. Where HLA class I and class II types were available, the types were taken from metadata supplied by the sample provider, not from assay-based typing. Study-level results and caveats: The quantity of clinical and demographic metadata differed by source and by participant and was supplied without curation.

Participants in the prospective study were enrolled through a virtual design, were aged roughly 18 to 100 years, and lived in some 24 United States geographic areas. Cohort assignment in the prospective study relied on participant-reported clinical history from a screening survey and a study questionnaire. In the prospective study, whole blood, serum and a nasopharyngeal or oropharyngeal swab were collected from each participant by mobile phlebotomists. Over an approximately 2-month period, participants in the prospective study had the option of providing additional blood draws and questionnaires. Before DNA extraction, blood samples from the prospective study were shipped at room temperature or frozen. The CDR3 measures 13 amino acids from cysteine to phenylalanine. CDR3 DNA is the only sequence kept; it has 39 bases, read in frame from the first base. Ends trimmed: V by 7 bases, J by 9 bases; bases unmatched to a gene: 7. Taken from the germline V gene (reference sequence), the CDR1 and CDR2 loops are LNHDA and SQIVND.

TCRbeta CDR3 regions were amplified from genomic DNA using the immunoSEQ Assay, a bias-controlled multiplex PCR. Per the authors' processing: Nucleated cell counts per sample were estimated from amplification of reference gene primers within the assay. Sequence reads were collapsed and filtered to measure the absolute abundance of every unique TCRbeta CDR3 rearrangement. For each sample, productive Simpson clonality was calculated as the square root of Simpson's diversity index over productive rearrangements. TCRdb re-hosts the immuneACCESS table, in-frame sequences only. Its copies lack some clones; in the studies checked, an unresolved V gene accounts for under half of them, and the cause for the rest is not known. Clone size and the V and J calls come from that table; the DNA yielded D and trimming. This sample is represented by 200,000 to 250,000 clones; about nine tenths of them were singletons. Clones ranked in the top ten supply around 7% of the sample.

The chain is assembled from TRBV19 and TRBJ2-1; TRBD1 aligns with 9 central bases. The sequence came from a man in his thirties or forties in a cohort exposed to, infected with or recovered from COVID-19 (not recorded which). Sequencing was carried out using PBMCs or T cells enriched from blood (not recorded which). The base sequence is TGTGCCAGTACTAACAGGGGGCAGGGTGAGCAGTTCTTC. The resulting protein is CASTNRGQGEQFF. Outside the CDR3, residues come from the reference TRBV19 and TRBJ2-1 proteins, so the full variable domain is: DGGITQSPKYLFRKEGQNVTLSCEQNLNHDAMYWYRQDPGQGLRLIYYSQIVNDFQKGDIAEGYSVSREKKESFPLTVTSAQKNPTAFYLCASTNRGQGEQFFGPGTRLTVL.